These T cell receptor beta chains were read from a single sample in a study of CD8 T cells in Susac syndrome. TCRdb passed the immunoSEQ multiplex PCR reads through MiXCR, listing each CDR3 protein once. Of approximately 180,000 distinct CDR3 sequences in the sample, roughly 94% were seen once. The sequencing sample was made of CD4+ T cells from PBMCs. Receptors originate from a human donor with Susac syndrome. The CDR3 runs from the conserved cysteine through the conserved F or W. The D gene is left open where the match is weak. Clone size is not always given. Where it is, it says once, few, many or a class for expanded clones.

len,d_gene,j_gene,abundance,v_gene,CDR3nt,CDR3aa
15,-,TRBJ2-2,once,TRBV4-3,TGCGCCAGCAGCCAAGGAGTACTTTACACCGGGGAGCTGTTTTTT,CASSQGVLYTGELFF
12,-,TRBJ2-7,-,TRBV27,TGTGCCAGCAGGGAACAGGGCCACGAGCAGTACTTC,CASREQGHEQYF
12,-,TRBJ1-2,-,TRBV20-1,TGCAGTGCTAGTGGGACACCCTATGGCTACACCTTC,CSASGTPYGYTF
14,-,TRBJ2-7,-,TRBV7-2,TGTGCCAGCAGGGCCAGGACCACTGACTACGAGCAGTACTTC,CASRARTTDYEQYF
16,-,TRBJ1-2,-,TRBV11-2,TGTGCCAGCAGCTCCATGGTGGACAGTAGGGGATATGGCTACACCTTC,CASSSMVDSRGYGYTF
12,-,TRBJ1-1,-,TRBV29-1,TGCAGCGCCGGACTTACGAACACTGAAGCTTTCTTT,CSAGLTNTEAFF
15,-,TRBJ2-5,-,TRBV28,TGTGCCAGCAGTGTCTTTAGCGGAAAATTAGAGGCCCAGTACTTC,CASSVFSGKLEAQYF
16,TRBD1,TRBJ1-1,-,TRBV20-1,TGCAGTGCTCAGGGGACCTCACAGGGGCCACGGACTGAAGCTTTCTTT,CSAQGTSQGPRTEAFF
15,TRBD2,TRBJ2-3,-,TRBV12-3/TRBV12-4,TGTGCCAGCAGTCCGTGGCGGGGGAACACAGATACGCAGTATTTT,CASSPWRGNTDTQYF
13,-,TRBJ1-1,once,TRBV15,TGTGCCACCAGCTCCCGGAGCCACACTGAAGCTTTCTTT,CATSSRSHTEAFF
15,-,TRBJ1-2,-,TRBV3-1,TGTGCCAGCAGCCAAGTCGGGGCTTCGGACTATGGCTACACCTTC,CASSQVGASDYGYTF
17,-,TRBJ1-6,few,TRBV12-3/TRBV12-4,TGTGCCAGCAGTTTACGGCGTTCGGGGAAAGGAATTTCACCCCTCCATTTT,CASSLRRSGKGISPLHF
13,-,TRBJ1-2,-,TRBV21-1,TGTGCCAGCAGCTCACAGGTTAACTATGGCTACACCTTC,CASSSQVNYGYTF
12,-,TRBJ2-1,once,TRBV29-1,TGCAGCGTTGTCGCAGGGCCAAATGAGCAGTTCTTC,CSVVAGPNEQFF
13,TRBD1,TRBJ1-2,once,TRBV2,TGTGCCAGCAGTGTCGAAGGGGGCCAAGGCTACACCTTC,CASSVEGGQGYTF
15,TRBD2,TRBJ2-5,-,TRBV20-1,TGCAGTGCTAGAGACCCGGGGAGGGTTGGGGAGACCCAGTACTTC,CSARDPGRVGETQYF
15,TRBD2,TRBJ2-2,-,TRBV5-1,TGCGCCAGCAGCCTCGGGACTAGACGCACCGGGGAGCTGTTTTTT,CASSLGTRRTGELFF
17,TRBD1,TRBJ2-7,once,TRBV6-2/TRBV6-3,TGTGCCAGCAGTTATCCGAAACTACAGGGGTTATTCTACGAGCAGTACTTC,CASSYPKLQGLFYEQYF
14,-,TRBJ2-1,-,TRBV20-1,TGCAGTGCTACGAATAGAGTGGTCTACAATGAGCAGTTCTTC,CSATNRVVYNEQFF
15,-,TRBJ1-5,-,TRBV7-9,TGTGCCAGCAGCTTAGATTCCCAGCCCAATCAGCCCCAGCATTTT,CASSLDSQPNQPQHF
19,TRBD2,TRBJ2-5,-,TRBV4-1,TGCGCCAGCAGCCAGGATATATTGGGACTAGCGGGAGGTAAAGAGACCCAGTACTTC,CASSQDILGLAGGKETQYF
15,-,TRBJ2-5,-,TRBV5-5,TGTGCCAGCAGCTCCCCCAGGGGCACTCGAGAGACCCAGTACTTC,CASSSPRGTRETQYF
13,TRBD1,TRBJ1-2,-,TRBV7-3,TGTGCCAGCAGCATAAGACAGGGATATGGCTACACCTTC,CASSIRQGYGYTF
14,-,TRBJ2-7,-,TRBV20-1,TGCAGTGCAAGCACCCTGGACAATTCCTACGAGCAGTACTTC,CSASTLDNSYEQYF
14,TRBD1,TRBJ1-1,-,TRBV12-3/TRBV12-4,TGTGCCAGCAGTTTCGAGGGGGCGAGGACTGAAGCTTTCTTT,CASSFEGARTEAFF
14,TRBD1,TRBJ2-7,-,TRBV19,TGTGCCAGTAGTACCCGGACAGGGACCTACGAGCAGTACTTC,CASSTRTGTYEQYF
14,-,TRBJ2-1,-,TRBV7-9,TGTGCCAGCAGCTTAGTATGGCAGGGGAATGAGCAGTTCTTC,CASSLVWQGNEQFF
11,-,TRBJ2-2,-,TRBV20-1,TGCAGTGCTAGAGATACGAGGGCACTGTTTTTT,CSARDTRALFF
15,TRBD2,TRBJ2-5,-,TRBV20-1,TGCAGTGCACCAACTAGCGGGGGTATACAAGAGACCCAGTACTTC,CSAPTSGGIQETQYF
15,-,TRBJ1-1,-,TRBV27,TGTGCCAGCAGTCCCCCTGAGTGGCGGAACACTGAAGCTTTCTTT,CASSPPEWRNTEAFF
15,-,TRBJ1-1,-,TRBV13,TGTGCCAGCAGCTTAGGCAGACGGGTGAACACTGAAGCTTTCTTT,CASSLGRRVNTEAFF
14,-,TRBJ1-5,-,TRBV18,TGTGCCAGCTCACCGGACAGACATAATCAGCCCCAGCATTTT,CASSPDRHNQPQHF